This is a list of T cell receptor beta chains from one sample in a study of Graves' ophthalmopathy and Graves' hyperthyroidism. TCRdb re-called the multiplex PCR reads through MiXCR, storing one row per CDR3 protein. The sample consists of approximately 500,000 distinct CDR3 sequences, approximately 14% of them appearing once. What was sequenced was blood. Receptors originate from a woman between 25 and 40 years old with Graves' ophthalmopathy. Each CDR3 is given with its conserved first and last residue. A D gene is named only where the DNA matches it firmly. Clone sizes are given selectively: once, few, many, or a class where the clone is expanded.

clone_size d_call j_call v_call cdr3_nt cdr3_aa
many TRBD1 TRBJ2-5 TRBV24-1 TGTGCCACCAGTGATTTGCCCCGGACAGGGAGAGAGACCCAGTACTTC CATSDLPRTGRETQYF
many NA TRBJ1-2 TRBV13 TGTGCCAGCAGCTCCAGGGAGGACTATGGCTACACCTTC CASSSREDYGYTF
few NA TRBJ1-1 TRBV27 TGTGCCAGCTATCCGGCAGGGGCCAACACTGAAGCTTTCTTT CASYPAGANTEAFF
many TRBD1 TRBJ1-5 TRBV28 TGTGCCAGCAGTCATGGGACAGGGGTCACTCAGCCCCAGCATTTT CASSHGTGVTQPQHF
many NA TRBJ2-2 TRBV5-1 TGCGCCAGCAGCCGTCTTCTAGACTACACCGGGGAGCTGTTTTTT CASSRLLDYTGELFF
many TRBD2 TRBJ2-2 TRBV12-3/TRBV12-4 TGTGCCAGCAGCCTATTAGCGGGAGCGGTAACCGGGGAGCTGTTTTTT CASSLLAGAVTGELFF
many TRBD1 TRBJ2-7 TRBV11-2 TGTGCCAGCAGTTTGGGGACAGGGCCCTACGAGCAGTACTTC CASSLGTGPYEQYF
many NA TRBJ1-6 TRBV5-1 TGCGCCAGCAGCTTGGATGCCTATAATTCACCCCTCCACTTT CASSLDAYNSPLHF
many TRBD1 TRBJ2-7 TRBV29-1 TGCAGCGTTGAAGATGAAGGGGGCGTCTCCTACGAGCAGTACTTC CSVEDEGGVSYEQYF
many TRBD1 TRBJ1-5 TRBV6-1 TGTGCCAGCAGTCAAGGGGGACAGGGGATTAGAATGGGCAATCAGCCCCAGCATTTT CASSQGGQGIRMGNQPQHF
many TRBD1 TRBJ2-7 TRBV6-2/TRBV6-3 TGTGCCAGCAGTAGGGACAGGGGGTCTTCTTGGCGGAACGAGCAGTACTTC CASSRDRGSSWRNEQYF
few NA TRBJ1-5 TRBV30 TGTGCCTGGAGAGGGTCTGGGGGAGGGAATCAGCCCCAGCATTTT CAWRGSGGGNQPQHF
many NA TRBJ1-1 TRBV6-5 TGTGCCAGCAAAGTGACAGTGAACACTGAAGCTTTCTTT CASKVTVNTEAFF
NA NA TRBJ2-7 TRBV20-1 TGCAGTGCTACAAGGGGGAACGGGTACGAGCAGTACTTC CSATRGNGYEQYF
many NA TRBJ1-2 TRBV4-1 TGCGCCAGCAGCCTCTACTGGGCTACAAATAACTATGGCTACACCTTC CASSLYWATNNYGYTF
few NA TRBJ2-2 TRBV7-2 TGTGCCAGCAGCTTAAGGCCTACCACCGGGGAGCTGTTTTTT CASSLRPTTGELFF
many TRBD2 TRBJ2-7 TRBV6-1 TGTGCCAGCAGTGAAAACCCAGCGGGGGGCGACGAGCAGTACTTC CASSENPAGGDEQYF
many NA TRBJ2-7 TRBV9 TGTGCCAGCAGCCCAACGCCACGGCCCTGGGAGCAGTACTTC CASSPTPRPWEQYF
NA TRBD1 TRBJ1-5 TRBV5-1 TGCGCCAGCAGATCCGGGACAGGTGCCAATCAGCCCCAGCATTTT CASRSGTGANQPQHF
many TRBD1 TRBJ1-6 TRBV12-3/TRBV12-4 TGTGCCAGCAGAACAGGACAGGCTTCACCCCTCCACTTT CASRTGQASPLHF
many NA TRBJ2-5 TRBV15 TGTGCCACCAGCAGCGGGACCGACGTCCAGTACTTC CATSSGTDVQYF
few TRBD1 TRBJ1-5 TRBV11-3 TGTGCCAGCAGCTTTTACCCCGGACAGGGGAACATAGGCAATCAGCCCCAGCATTTT CASSFYPGQGNIGNQPQHF
many NA TRBJ2-5 TRBV6-5 TGTGCCAGCAGTTACGACTTAGAGACCCAGTACTTC CASSYDLETQYF
many NA TRBJ1-2 TRBV28 TGTGCCAGCAGTTTGGGGGGTCTTGCCTATGGCTACACCTTC CASSLGGLAYGYTF
many TRBD2 TRBJ2-2 TRBV29-1 TGCAGCACCTGGACGGGGGGGACCGGGGAGCTGTTTTTT CSTWTGGTGELFF
many NA TRBJ2-5 TRBV7-2 TGTGCCAGCAGTCCGCGACCATTAGAGCAAGAGACCCAGTACTTC CASSPRPLEQETQYF
few NA TRBJ1-3 TRBV5-1 TGCGCCAGCAGCTTGGAGGGACGGGGAACCCACTCTGGAAACACCATATATTTT CASSLEGRGTHSGNTIYF
few NA TRBJ1-2 TRBV14 TGTGCCAGCAGCCAAGGCTTATCCCGACCGGATGGCTACACCTTC CASSQGLSRPDGYTF
many NA TRBJ1-1 TRBV12-3/TRBV12-4 TGTGCCAGCAGACTACAGGGTGAAGCTTTCTTT CASRLQGEAFF
few TRBD2 TRBJ2-5 TRBV6-1 TGTGCCAGCAGCAGGGCTAGCGGGGGGGCGGAGACCCAGTACTTC CASSRASGGAETQYF
NA NA TRBJ1-1 TRBV19 TGTGCCAGTAGTATAAAGATTCTCGCTGAAGCTTTCTTT CASSIKILAEAFF
many NA TRBJ1-1 TRBV7-9 TGTGCCAGCAGCTTAGGGCAGCCAAGTGAAGCTTTCTTT CASSLGQPSEAFF
many NA TRBJ1-1 TRBV6-5 TGTGCCAGCAGTTATCCTGACAGACAGAACACTGAAGCTTTCTTT CASSYPDRQNTEAFF
many TRBD1 TRBJ1-1 TRBV28 TGTGCCAGCAGGACCGGGACAGGGGGCGCATCGGCGACTGAAGCTTTCTTT CASRTGTGGASATEAFF
many NA TRBJ2-7 TRBV5-1 TGCGCCAGCAGCTTGGAGCTCAGCTCCTACGAGCAGTACTTC CASSLELSSYEQYF
many NA TRBJ2-7 TRBV24-1 TGTGCCAGCAGGGGAGTTGCCTCCTACGAGCAGTACTTC CASRGVASYEQYF
many TRBD1 TRBJ1-2 TRBV20-1 TGCAGTGCTAGGGACCGGGACAGGGCCACTAACTATGGCTACACCTTC CSARDRDRATNYGYTF
NA NA TRBJ2-2 TRBV12-3/TRBV12-4 TGTGCCAGCAACTGGGTGGCCGGGGAGCTGTTTTTT CASNWVAGELFF
many NA TRBJ2-2 TRBV29-1 TGCAGCGTTTGGACAAACGGGGAGCTGTTTTTT CSVWTNGELFF
many NA TRBJ2-7 TRBV25-1 TGTGCCAGCAGTGAAGGAGGGGGAAAAGGCGAGCAGTACTTC CASSEGGGKGEQYF
many NA TRBJ2-4 TRBV6-9 TGTGCCAGCAGTTATCCTGACAGGCGGGAGACCAAAAACATTCAGTACTTC CASSYPDRRETKNIQYF
many NA TRBJ2-7 TRBV14 TGTGCCAGCAGCCAGTCGAACGAGCAGTACTTC CASSQSNEQYF
NA TRBD2 TRBJ2-5 TRBV4-1 TGCGCCAGCAGCCAGGGGGGGAAAGAAGAGACCCAGTACTTC CASSQGGKEETQYF
NA NA TRBJ2-5 TRBV12-3/TRBV12-4 TGTGCCAGCAGTCTACGACGGGACCAAGAGACCCAGTACTTC CASSLRRDQETQYF
many TRBD2 TRBJ2-5 TRBV20-1 TGCAGTGGGGGGCTAGCGGGAGTCGGAGAGACCCAGTACTTC CSGGLAGVGETQYF
NA NA TRBJ1-3 TRBV18 TGTGCCAGCTCACAGGGCCTCTCGGACACCATATATTTT CASSQGLSDTIYF
many TRBD2 TRBJ2-7 TRBV3-1 TGTGCCAGCAGCCGACTAGCGGACTCCTACGAGCAGTACTTC CASSRLADSYEQYF
NA NA TRBJ1-1 TRBV29-1 TGCAGCGTTGAATTCTTTAACACTGAATCTTTCTTT CSVEFFNTESFF
NA NA TRBJ2-3 TRBV18 TGTGCCAGCTCGACAAGTACTAGCACAGATACGCAGTATTTT CASSTSTSTDTQYF
many TRBD1 TRBJ2-5 TRBV19 TGTGCCAGTAGTTCCAGGGGGCTCCAAGAGACCCAGTACTTC CASSSRGLQETQYF
many TRBD1 TRBJ1-1 TRBV19 TGTGCCAGTAGAGACAGGGGGCGAGACACTGAAGCTTTCTTT CASRDRGRDTEAFF
many NA TRBJ1-2 TRBV12-3/TRBV12-4 TGTGCCAGCAGTTTAGAAAGGGCATTGGATGGCTACACCTTC CASSLERALDGYTF
many NA TRBJ2-4 TRBV28 TGTGCCAGCAGCCCCCCCGTTCTAGCCAAAAACATTCAGTACTTC CASSPPVLAKNIQYF
NA TRBD1 TRBJ2-5 TRBV6-1 TGTGCCAGCAGTCAAACCGCGGGACAGGGAAGAGAGACCCAGTACTTC CASSQTAGQGRETQYF
few NA TRBJ1-6 TRBV9 TGTGCCAGCAGCGTAGAAGGGTCTCCCTGGAATTCACCCCTCCACTTT CASSVEGSPWNSPLHF
many NA TRBJ1-2 TRBV6-1 TGTGCCAGCAGTGAAGGTCCGGGGGTGTTAAATGGCTACACCTTC CASSEGPGVLNGYTF
NA NA TRBJ1-1 TRBV7-9 TGTGCCAGCAGCTTTATTAGACCGGACGGTGAAGCTTTCTTT CASSFIRPDGEAFF
many TRBD2 TRBJ2-7 TRBV24-1 TGTGCCACCAGCGGGGGAGGGAGCAACGAGCAGTACTTC CATSGGGSNEQYF
NA NA TRBJ2-6 TRBV5-1 TGCGCCAGCAGCTGGGCTCCCGGGGAAGGGGATGGGGCCAACGTCCTGACTTTC CASSWAPGEGDGANVLTF